These 14 T cell receptor beta chains were sequenced from one sample in a study of cytomegalovirus exposure and HLA in healthy donors. TCRdb's copy holds only in-frame clones and misses some; the assay was immunoSEQ multiplex PCR. The profile shows 90,000 or so clones, 85% of them singletons. Sequenced sample: PBMCs. These receptors were taken from a man in his late teens or twenties in good health and CMV-seropositive.

The chain employs TRBV28 and TRBJ2-7; D remains unclear. Trimming removed 7 bases at V and 0 bases at J, with 7 bases between. The length of the CDR3 is 12 residues. CDR1 and CDR2 from the germline V gene are MDHEN and SYDVKM. The DNA for the CDR3 is TGTGCCAGCACCAGTACCTCCTACGAGCAGTACTTC. Its protein product is CASTSTSYEQYF.

The chain carries TRBV9 and TRBJ2-3; the D gene is possibly TRBD1 (5 bases). The germline gives CDR1 SGDLS, CDR2 YYNGEE. The germline V and J ends were trimmed by 0 bases and 6 bases, with 17 bases remaining between them. The CDR3 covers 16 residues. The CDR3 spells CASSVATKGLGDTQYF. The CDR3 nucleotides read TGTGCCAGCAGCGTAGCTACGAAGGGGCTGGGGGATACGCAGTATTTT.

This chain joins TRBV19 and TRBJ2-1; 10 bases fit TRBD2. Germline assignment: CDR1 LNHDA and CDR2 SQIVND (reference sequence). V dropped 8 bases and J dropped 1; count of bases not matched to a gene: 5. CDR3 length equals 15 residues. This CDR3 reads CASGSSGRSYNEQFF. As DNA, the CDR3 is TGTGCCAGTGGGTCTAGCGGGAGATCCTACAATGAGCAGTTCTTC.

This chain links TRBV2 with TRBJ1-2, with TRBD1 matching 9 bases. This CDR3 contains 13 residues. V gave up 6 bases and J gave up 7 bases; unmatched junction bases: 6. CDR1 and CDR2 from the germline V gene are SNHLY and FYNNEI. CDR3 amino acids: CASRGRDRAGYTF. As DNA, the CDR3 is TGTGCCAGCAGGGGGCGGGACAGGGCTGGCTACACCTTC.

The DNA for the CDR3 is TGTGCCAGCAGCCCTACTAGCGGGAGTTGGTACGAGCAGTACTTC. It encodes CASSPTSGSWYEQYF. The chain carries TRBV7-9 and TRBJ2-7; 11 nucleotides align to TRBD2. Trimming removed 5 bases from V and 4 bases from J; junction bases left unmatched: 7. CDR1 and CDR2 (germline): SEHNR, FQNEAQ (reference sequence). The CDR3 loop spans 15 amino acids.

Only one count was recorded for this clone. The J gene is TRBJ2-7, the V gene TRBV6-1; 12 bases line up with TRBD2. The trim removed 8 bases at V and 1 base at J, leaving 6 bases unmatched. The CDR3 runs to 15 residues. The germline V gene has CDR1 MNHNS and CDR2 SASEGT. The CDR3 here is CASRALAGGSYEQYV. For the CDR3, the DNA is TGTGCCAGCCGGGCGCTAGCGGGAGGGTCCTACGAGCAGTACGTC.

This clone was seen a handful of times. Distinct nucleotide sequences in the sample also encode this CDR3. V gene TRBV6-4 combines with J gene TRBJ2-3; TRBD1 agrees at 10 bases. This CDR3 spans 14 amino acids. Germline V gene data show CDR1 as MRHNA and CDR2 as SNTAGT. Unmatched junction bases numbered 1, after V lost 6 bases and J lost 1 base. The CDR3 is CASSGTGGTDTQYF. CDR3 DNA: TGTGCCAGCAGCGGGACAGGGGGCACAGATACGCAGTATTTT.

V gene TRBV30 combines with J gene TRBJ1-1; D is ambiguous. The CDR3 runs 11 residues. The germline V gene encodes CDR1 GTSNPN and CDR2 SVGIG (reference sequence). CDR3 residues: CARVFGTEAFF. CDR3 bases: TGTGCTCGGGTCTTTGGCACTGAAGCTTTCTTT.

The chain joins TRBV5-5 to TRBJ1-4, with TRBD1 matching 7 bases. Per germline, CDR1 SGHKS and CDR2 YYEKEE (reference sequence). This CDR3 region has 15 residues. Trimming at V came to 2 bases and at J to 3 bases, leaving 4 bases not matched to a gene. The CDR3 DNA is TGTGCCAGCAGCTTCGAGGGGGCGGCTAATGAAAAACTGTTTTTT. Translation: CASSFEGAANEKLFF. Drawing the rest from reference TRBV5-5 and TRBJ1-4, the complete variable domain is DAGVTQSPTHLIKTRGQQVTLRCSPISGHKSVSWYQQVLGQGPQFIFQYYEKEERGRGNFPDRFSARQFPNYSSELNVNALLLGDSALYLCASSFEGAANEKLFFGSGTQLSVL.

V usage is TRBV7-9 and J usage is TRBJ2-3; 8 bases align to TRBD1. Germline CDR1 reads SEHNR; CDR2 reads FQNEAQ (reference sequence). The CDR3 extends over 13 amino acids. The J segment lost 5 bases and the V segment lost 5 bases, leaving 3 bases of the junction unmatched. The CDR3 spells CASSPGTGDTQYF. In nucleotides, the CDR3 is TGTGCCAGCAGCCCCGGGACAGGAGATACGCAGTATTTT.

As for this clone: This sample includes further DNA sequences coding for the same CDR3. V usage is TRBV5-1 and J usage is TRBJ2-3, with 7 positions matching TRBD1. CDR1 is SGHRS, CDR2 YFSETQ, per germline. The CDR3 has 14 amino acids. With V trimmed by 3 bases and J by 1 base, 2 bases remained unmatched. As DNA, the CDR3 is TGCGCCAGCAGCTCCGGACAGGGCACAGATACGCAGTATTTT. Amino acids: CASSSGQGTDTQYF. Supplemented by reference TRBV5-1 and TRBJ2-3, the full variable domain reads KAGVTQTPRYLIKTRGQQVTLSCSPISGHRSVSWYQQTPGQGLQFLFEYFSETQRNKGNFPGRFSGRQFSNSRSEMNVSTLELGDSALYLCASSSGQGTDTQYFGPGTRLTVL.

This chain links TRBV6-1 with TRBJ1-1; D perhaps matches TRBD1 (6 bases). Germline lookup yields CDR1 MNHNS and CDR2 SASEGT. CDR3 length: 15 amino acids. V was cut by 4 bases and J by 4 bases, with 16 bases left in between. CDR3 protein: CASSVLAGEGTEAFF. The CDR3 DNA is TGTGCCAGCAGTGTCCTAGCAGGGGAGGGCACTGAAGCTTTCTTT.

This clone has a single count. The CDR3 DNA reads TGTGCCAGCAGTTCCCGGGGGGCGGGAACTAATGGCTACACCTTC. Its translation is CASSSRGAGTNGYTF. The chain has TRBV6-5 and TRBJ1-2; D might be TRBD1 (6 bases). Trimming took off 4 bases at V and 6 bases at J, with 18 bases between the two ends. Germline V gene data show CDR1 as MNHEY and CDR2 as SVGAGI. CDR3 length: 15 residues.

J is TRBJ2-2 and V is TRBV30, with D possibly being TRBD2 (5 bases). Germline V gene data show CDR1 as GTSNPN and CDR2 as SVGIG (reference sequence). The CDR3 has 15 residues. V gave up 0 bases and J gave up 2 bases, with 10 bases separating them. In DNA, the CDR3 is TGTGCCTGGAGTGTACTAGGCGGAAACACCGGGGAGCTGTTTTTT. It translates to CAWSVLGGNTGELFF. The full variable domain, with the rest looked up from reference TRBV30 and TRBJ2-2, is SQTIHQWPATLVQPVGSPLSLECTVEGTSNPNLYWYRQAAGRGLQLLFYSVGIGQISSEVPQNLSASRPQDRQFILSSKKLLLSDSGFYLCAWSVLGGNTGELFFGEGSRLTVL.